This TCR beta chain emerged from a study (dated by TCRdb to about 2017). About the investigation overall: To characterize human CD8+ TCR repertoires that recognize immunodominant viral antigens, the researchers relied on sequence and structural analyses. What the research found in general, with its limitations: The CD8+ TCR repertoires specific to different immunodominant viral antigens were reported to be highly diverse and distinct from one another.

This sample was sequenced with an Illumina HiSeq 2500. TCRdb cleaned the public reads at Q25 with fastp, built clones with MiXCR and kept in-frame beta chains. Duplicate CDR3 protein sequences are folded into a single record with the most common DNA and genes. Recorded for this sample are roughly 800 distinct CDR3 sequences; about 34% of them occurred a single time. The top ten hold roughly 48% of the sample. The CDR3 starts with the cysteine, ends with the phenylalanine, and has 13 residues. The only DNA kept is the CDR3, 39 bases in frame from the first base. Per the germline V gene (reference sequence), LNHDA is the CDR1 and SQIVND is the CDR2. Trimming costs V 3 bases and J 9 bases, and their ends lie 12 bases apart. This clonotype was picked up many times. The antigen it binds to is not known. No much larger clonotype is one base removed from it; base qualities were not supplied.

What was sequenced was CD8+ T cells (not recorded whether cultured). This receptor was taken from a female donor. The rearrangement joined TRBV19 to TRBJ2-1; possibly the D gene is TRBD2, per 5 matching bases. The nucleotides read TGTGCCAGTAGTATGAGGGCTAGTTCTGAGCAGTTCTTC. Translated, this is CASSMRASSEQFF.